This is a list of T cell receptor beta chains from one sample in a study of T cells in Graves' hyperthyroidism and ophthalmopathy. TCRdb passed the multiplex PCR reads through MiXCR, listing each CDR3 protein once. The sample records around 350,000 distinct CDR3 sequences, about 17% being singletons. Input material: blood. Receptor source: a woman younger than 45 with Graves' hyperthyroidism that later progressed to Graves' ophthalmopathy. The CDR3 runs from the conserved cysteine through the conserved F or W. The D gene is left open where the match is weak. The size entry is marked missing in some rows and otherwise reads once, few, many or a size class.

>.|TRBV7-9|TRBJ2-7|many
CASSSAADNEEQYF
TGTGCCAGCAGCTCCGCCGCGGACAATGAAGAGCAGTACTTC
>TRBD1|TRBV27|TRBJ1-5|many
CASSTYAGGDQPQHF
TGTGCCAGCAGCACATACGCAGGGGGAGATCAGCCCCAGCATTTT
>.|TRBV28|TRBJ1-5|.
CASSLRQGSQPQHF
TGTGCCAGCAGTTTACGGCAGGGGTCTCAGCCCCAGCATTTT
>TRBD2|TRBV28|TRBJ2-7|many
CASRREASYEQHF
TGTGCCAGCAGGCGGGAGGCCTCCTACGAGCAGCACTTC
>TRBD2|TRBV7-9|TRBJ2-3|many
CASSLGGSGKSSGDTQYF
TGTGCCAGCAGCTTAGGTGGTAGCGGGAAGTCATCGGGAGATACGCAGTATTTT
>TRBD1|TRBV7-2|TRBJ1-6|many
CASSFLDRVRNSPLHF
TGTGCCAGCAGCTTCCTGGACAGGGTTCGTAATTCACCCCTCCACTTT
>TRBD2|TRBV29-1|TRBJ2-7|many
CSVEGETSGHANSYEQYF
TGCAGCGTTGAGGGGGAGACTAGCGGCCATGCTAACTCCTACGAGCAGTACTTC
>.|TRBV4-2|TRBJ1-2|many
CASSQDANYGYTF
TGTGCCAGCAGCCAAGACGCCAACTATGGCTACACCTTC
>TRBD1|TRBV19|TRBJ1-4|many
CASSRTRDSNEKLFF
TGTGCCAGTTCTCGGACCCGGGACAGTAATGAAAAACTGTTTTTT
>TRBD1|TRBV19|TRBJ2-5|many
CASKRGQGAWETQYF
TGTGCCAGTAAACGGGGCCAGGGGGCATGGGAGACCCAGTACTTC
>.|TRBV28|TRBJ2-7|.
CASRLMTVTSYEQYF
TGTGCCAGCAGACTAATGACAGTGACCTCCTACGAGCAGTACTTC
>TRBD1|TRBV6-2/TRBV6-3|TRBJ1-2|.
CASRGYNYGYTF
TGTGCTAGCAGGGGGTATAACTATGGCTACACCTTC
>.|TRBV6-1|TRBJ2-7|few
CASSNWERSYEQYF
TGTGCCAGCAGTAACTGGGAACGCTCCTACGAGCAGTACTTC
>.|TRBV7-9|TRBJ2-7|many
CASSSPGSQSYEQYF
TGTGCCAGCAGCTCTCCGGGCTCCCAATCCTACGAGCAGTACTTC
>.|TRBV7-8|TRBJ2-3|many
CASSLRPTDTQYF
TGTGCCAGCAGCTTAAGACCCACAGATACGCAGTATTTT
>.|TRBV11-3|TRBJ1-1|many
CASSFGWNTEAFF
TGTGCCAGCAGCTTCGGATGGAACACTGAAGCTTTCTTT
>TRBD1|TRBV20-1|TRBJ1-6|many
CSAEGQGSPLHF
TGCAGTGCCGAAGGACAGGGGTCACCCCTCCACTTT
>TRBD1|TRBV4-1|TRBJ1-1|many
CASSQGNRGLEAFF
TGCGCCAGCAGCCAAGGAAACAGGGGGCTTGAAGCTTTCTTT
>TRBD1|TRBV5-1|TRBJ2-1|once
CASSPLGTGGYYEQFF
TGCGCCAGCAGCCCCCTCGGGACAGGGGGCTATTATGAGCAGTTCTTC
>TRBD1|TRBV5-4|TRBJ1-1|.
CASSPGRDRVTEAFF
TGTGCCAGCAGCCCTGGCCGGGACAGGGTGACTGAAGCTTTCTTT
>TRBD1|TRBV2|TRBJ2-3|.
CASRGQIASADTQYF
TGTGCCAGCAGGGGACAGATAGCGTCGGCAGATACGCAGTATTTT
>TRBD2|TRBV28|TRBJ2-5|many
CASSASGIQAGTQYF
TGTGCCAGCAGTGCGAGCGGGATCCAGGCAGGGACCCAGTACTTC
>.|TRBV5-5|TRBJ1-2|many
CASSLERGVGYGYTF
TGTGCCAGCAGCTTGGAGAGGGGCGTAGGCTATGGCTACACCTTC
>TRBD1|TRBV20-1|TRBJ2-5|many
CSGQGASETQYF
TGCAGTGGACAGGGGGCATCCGAGACCCAGTACTTC
>.|TRBV12-3/TRBV12-4|TRBJ1-2|.
CASSPGGAWGYTF
TGTGCCAGCAGTCCAGGTGGGGCCTGGGGCTACACCTTC
>TRBD1|TRBV28|TRBJ2-7|few
CASSFPGTVYEQYF
TGTGCCAGCAGTTTCCCCGGGACAGTCTACGAGCAGTACTTC
>.|TRBV28|TRBJ2-1|many
CASRPLGMSYNEQFF
TGTGCCAGCAGACCCCTCGGAATGTCATACAATGAGCAGTTCTTC
>TRBD2|TRBV24-1|TRBJ2-5|.
CATSDSSNAGRVRETQYF
TGTGCCACCAGTGATTCCAGTAATGCAGGGAGGGTACGGGAGACCCAGTACTTC
>.|TRBV28|TRBJ1-5|many
CASSGAGLASRNQPQHF
TGTGCCAGCAGTGGCGCGGGCTTGGCATCCCGCAATCAGCCCCAGCATTTT
>TRBD1|TRBV3-1|TRBJ2-1|.
CASSQRIKRGPEFSYNEQFF
TGTGCCAGCAGCCAAAGAATTAAGAGGGGGCCAGAATTCTCCTACAATGAGCAGTTCTTC
>.|TRBV10-3|TRBJ1-2|few
CATGDREYGYTF
TGTGCCACTGGGGACCGAGAGTATGGCTACACCTTC
>.|TRBV30|TRBJ2-3|many
CAWSDSTDTQYF
TGTGCCTGGAGTGATAGCACAGATACGCAGTATTTT
>.|TRBV6-1|TRBJ1-2|.
CASSAGGAYYGYTF
TGTGCCAGCAGCGCCGGGGGGGCCTACTATGGCTACACCTTC
>.|TRBV2|TRBJ2-1|.
CASRTGTYPPSSYNEQFF
TGTGCCAGCAGAACCGGGACTTACCCCCCGAGCTCCTACAATGAGCAGTTCTTC
>TRBD1|TRBV9|TRBJ2-3|many
CANSARDRGSTDTQYF
TGTGCCAACAGCGCACGGGACAGGGGATCAACAGATACGCAGTATTTT
>.|TRBV27|TRBJ1-6|many
CASSLYSGYDSPLHF
TGTGCCAGCAGTTTATATTCCGGGTACGATTCACCCCTCCACTTT
>TRBD2|TRBV2|TRBJ2-1|.
CASSEAGGPGEQFF
TGTGCCAGCAGTGAAGCGGGAGGGCCCGGTGAGCAGTTCTTC
>TRBD2|TRBV20-1|TRBJ2-5|many
CSASYSGSPGETQYF
TGCAGTGCTAGTTATAGCGGGAGCCCGGGAGAGACCCAGTACTTC
>TRBD1|TRBV28|TRBJ1-1|many
CASSARQGVYTEAFF
TGTGCCAGCAGTGCACGACAGGGGGTGTACACTGAAGCTTTCTTT
>.|TRBV19|TRBJ1-3|many
CASEPMYSGNTIYF
TGTGCCAGCGAACCAATGTACTCTGGAAACACCATATATTTT
>.|TRBV9|TRBJ2-1|few
CASSGGDEQFF
TGTGCCAGCAGCGGGGGGGATGAGCAGTTCTTC
>.|TRBV19|TRBJ2-2|many
CASSIAGAITGELFF
TGTGCCAGTAGTATTGCGGGGGCGATCACCGGGGAGCTGTTTTTT
>.|TRBV12-3/TRBV12-4|TRBJ2-5|many
CASSLVAEQETQYF
TGTGCCAGCAGTTTAGTTGCAGAGCAAGAGACCCAGTACTTC
>.|TRBV7-9|TRBJ1-2|.
CASSPAPHVYGYTF
TGTGCCAGCAGTCCCGCCCCGCACGTCTATGGCTACACCTTC
>.|TRBV6-1|TRBJ2-3|many
CASLDGAGSTDTQYF
TGTGCCAGCCTCGATGGGGCGGGGTCCACAGATACGCAGTATTTT
>.|TRBV4-1|TRBJ2-7|many
CASSQGTRSSYEQYF
TGCGCCAGCAGCCAAGGGACAAGGAGCTCCTACGAGCAGTACTTC
>TRBD1|TRBV20-1|TRBJ1-1|many
CSARHGQVYEAFF
TGCAGTGCTAGACACGGACAGGTTTATGAAGCTTTCTTT
>.|TRBV7-2|TRBJ1-4|.
CASSFMDKLFF
TGTGCCAGCAGCTTCATGGATAAACTGTTTTTT
>.|TRBV4-1|TRBJ2-3|many
CASSQGSQPLADTQYF
TGCGCCAGCAGCCAAGGCTCTCAACCGTTAGCAGATACGCAGTATTTT
>.|TRBV6-1|TRBJ2-2|many
CASSHPPGTYNTGELFF
TGTGCCAGCAGTCACCCCCCTGGGACGTATAACACCGGGGAGCTGTTTTTT
>.|TRBV6-1|TRBJ2-1|.
CASSNRGPSYNEQFF
TGTGCCAGCAGCAACCGGGGCCCCTCCTACAATGAGCAGTTCTTC
>TRBD2|TRBV2|TRBJ2-5|many
CASNPTRIAGVQETQYF
TGTGCCAGCAACCCCACTCGGATAGCGGGGGTCCAAGAGACCCAGTACTTC
>TRBD2|TRBV4-2|TRBJ2-4|.
CASSPLKGGRKNIQYF
TGTGCCAGCAGCCCCCTGAAAGGCGGGAGGAAAAACATTCAGTACTTC
>TRBD2|TRBV20-1|TRBJ2-7|few
CSANERGRDYTYEQYF
TGCAGTGCTAATGAAAGGGGTCGGGACTACACCTACGAGCAGTACTTC
>TRBD1|TRBV20-1|TRBJ1-1|few
CSAQQGAHPSGTEAFF
TGCAGTGCGCAACAGGGGGCCCATCCCTCGGGGACTGAAGCTTTCTTT
>TRBD1|TRBV27|TRBJ2-3|many
CASSLRQGADTQYF
TGTGCCAGCAGTCTCCGACAGGGAGCAGATACGCAGTATTTT
>.|TRBV6-1|TRBJ2-2|.
CASMSRDANTGELFF
TGTGCCAGCATGAGTCGCGACGCGAACACCGGGGAGCTGTTTTTT
>.|TRBV30|TRBJ1-2|many
CAWSVSRVSGGYTF
TGTGCCTGGAGTGTCTCGCGGGTTTCGGGTGGCTACACCTTC
>.|TRBV5-5|TRBJ2-2|.
CASKNHGSGTGELFF
TGTGCCAGCAAGAACCATGGGAGTGGGACCGGGGAGCTGTTTTTT